The source of this TCR beta chain is a study of T cells after yellow fever vaccination. TCRdb reanalysed the 5' RACE reads using MiXCR and keeps one entry per CDR3 protein. This table holds about 340,000 distinct CDR3 sequences, roughly an eighth found once. This receptor was obtained from a man aged 18 to 29 who received the YFV17D yellow fever vaccine. The specimen comprised CD4+ T cells sorted from PBMCs, sampled 15 days after the yellow fever booster vaccination.

CDR3 DNA sequence: TGTGCCAGCAGCCCTCTCCGGACTAGCGGGGAGTACAATGAGCAGTTCTTC. This gives the protein CASSPLRTSGEYNEQFF. The chain employs TRBV3-1 and TRBJ2-1, with 12 bases fitting TRBD2. The germline gives CDR1 LGHDT, CDR2 YNNKEL (reference sequence). V lost 4 bases and J lost 4; bases outside the gene matches: 8. The CDR3 is 17 residues long.